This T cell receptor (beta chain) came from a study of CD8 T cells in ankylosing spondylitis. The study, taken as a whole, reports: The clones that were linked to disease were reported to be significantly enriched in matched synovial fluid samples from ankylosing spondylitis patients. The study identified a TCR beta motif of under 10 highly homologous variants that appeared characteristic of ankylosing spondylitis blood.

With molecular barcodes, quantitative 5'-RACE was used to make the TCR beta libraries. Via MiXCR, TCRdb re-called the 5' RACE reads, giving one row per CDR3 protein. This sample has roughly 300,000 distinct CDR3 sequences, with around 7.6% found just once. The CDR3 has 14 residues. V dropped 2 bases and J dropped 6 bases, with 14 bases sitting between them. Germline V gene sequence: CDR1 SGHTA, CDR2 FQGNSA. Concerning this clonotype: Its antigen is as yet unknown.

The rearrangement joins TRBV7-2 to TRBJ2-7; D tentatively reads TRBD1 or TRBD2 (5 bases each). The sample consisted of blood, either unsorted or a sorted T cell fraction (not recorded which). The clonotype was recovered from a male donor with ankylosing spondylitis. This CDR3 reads CASSLTGTAAEQYF. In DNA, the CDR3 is TGTGCCAGCAGCTTAACCGGGACCGCCGCCGAGCAGTACTTC. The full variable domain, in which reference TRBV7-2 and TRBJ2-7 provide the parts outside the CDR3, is GAGVSQSPSNKVTEKGKDVELRCDPISGHTALYWYRQSLGQGLEFLIYFQGNSAPDKSGLPSDRFSAERTGGSVSTLTIQRTQQEDSAVYLCASSLTGTAAEQYFGPGTRLTVT.